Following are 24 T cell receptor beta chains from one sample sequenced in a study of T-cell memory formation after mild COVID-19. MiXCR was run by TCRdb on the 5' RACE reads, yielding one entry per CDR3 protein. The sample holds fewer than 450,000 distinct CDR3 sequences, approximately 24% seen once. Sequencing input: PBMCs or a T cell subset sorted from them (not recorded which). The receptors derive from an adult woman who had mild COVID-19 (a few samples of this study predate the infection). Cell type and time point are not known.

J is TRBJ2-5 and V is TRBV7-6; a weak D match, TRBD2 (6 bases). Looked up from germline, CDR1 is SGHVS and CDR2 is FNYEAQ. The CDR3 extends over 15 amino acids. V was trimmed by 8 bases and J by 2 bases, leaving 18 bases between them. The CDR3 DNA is TGTGCCAGCGCCAACGCGGGGATGGGACAAGAGACCCAGTACTTC. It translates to CASANAGMGQETQYF.

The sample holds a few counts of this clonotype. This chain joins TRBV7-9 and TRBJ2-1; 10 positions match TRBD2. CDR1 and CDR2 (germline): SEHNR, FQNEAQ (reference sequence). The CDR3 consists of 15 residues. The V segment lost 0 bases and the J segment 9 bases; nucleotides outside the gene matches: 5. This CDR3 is CASSLALAGEAEQFF. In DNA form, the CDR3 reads TGTGCCAGCAGCTTAGCTCTAGCGGGAGAGGCTGAGCAGTTCTTC. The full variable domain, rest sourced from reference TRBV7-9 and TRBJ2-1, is DTGVSQNPRHKITKRGQNVTFRCDPISEHNRLYWYRQTLGQGPEFLTYFQNEAQLEKSRLLSDRFSAERPKGSFSTLEIQRTEQGDSAMYLCASSLALAGEAEQFFGPGTRLTVL.

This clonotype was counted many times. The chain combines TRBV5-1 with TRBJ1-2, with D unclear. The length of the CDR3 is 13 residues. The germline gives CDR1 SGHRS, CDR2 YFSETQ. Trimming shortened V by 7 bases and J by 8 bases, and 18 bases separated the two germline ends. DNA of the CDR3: TGCGCCAGCGGAGAGCCCCCCATCCGGGGCTACACCTTC. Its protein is CASGEPPIRGYTF.

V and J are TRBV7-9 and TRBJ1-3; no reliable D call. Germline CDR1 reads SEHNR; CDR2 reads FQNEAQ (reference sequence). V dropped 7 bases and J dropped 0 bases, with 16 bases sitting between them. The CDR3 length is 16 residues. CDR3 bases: TGTGCCAGCACCCGGTACCAGGCACTCTCTGGAAACACCATATATTTT. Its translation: CASTRYQALSGNTIYF.

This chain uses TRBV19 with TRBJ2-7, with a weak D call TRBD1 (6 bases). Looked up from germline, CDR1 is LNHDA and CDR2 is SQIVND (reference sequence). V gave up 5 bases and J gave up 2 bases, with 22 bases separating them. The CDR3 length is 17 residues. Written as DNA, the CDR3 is TGTGCCAGTAGTGCCGCCGCCACCTGGGGACAACCCTACGAGCAGTACTTC. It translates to CASSAAATWGQPYEQYF.

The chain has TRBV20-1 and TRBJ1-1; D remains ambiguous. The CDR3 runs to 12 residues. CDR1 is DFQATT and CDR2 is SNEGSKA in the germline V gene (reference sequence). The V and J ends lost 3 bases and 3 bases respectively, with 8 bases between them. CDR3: CSASLQDTEAFF. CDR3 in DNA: TGCAGTGCTAGCCTCCAGGACACTGAAGCTTTCTTT.

The CDR3: CSVGQGYPTGELFF. Here the CDR3 DNA reads TGCAGCGTTGGACAGGGGTATCCCACCGGGGAGCTGTTTTTT. The rearrangement uses TRBV29-1 and TRBJ2-2, with 8 positions matching TRBD1. The CDR3 is 14 amino acids. Germline CDR1 SQVTM, CDR2 ANQGSEA. The junction had 5 bases not matched to a gene; V was cut back by 4 bases and J by 4 bases.

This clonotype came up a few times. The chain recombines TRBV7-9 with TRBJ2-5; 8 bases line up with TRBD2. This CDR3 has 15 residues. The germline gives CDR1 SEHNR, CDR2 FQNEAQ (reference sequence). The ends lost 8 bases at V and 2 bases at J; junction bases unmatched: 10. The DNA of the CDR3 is TGTGCCAGCGGCCCTCCCAGCGGGGGACAAGAGACCCAGTACTTC. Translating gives CASGPPSGGQETQYF.

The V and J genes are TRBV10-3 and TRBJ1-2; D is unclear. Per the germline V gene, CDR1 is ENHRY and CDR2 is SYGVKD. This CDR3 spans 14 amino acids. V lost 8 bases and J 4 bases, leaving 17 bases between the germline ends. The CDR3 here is CAIGQRQAGYGYTF. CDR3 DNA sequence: TGTGCCATCGGCCAAAGGCAGGCCGGCTATGGCTACACCTTC.

The CDR3: CASRRQGFTEAFF. The CDR3 DNA follows: TGTGCCAGCAGGAGACAGGGCTTCACTGAAGCTTTCTTT. The chain uses TRBV6-2 or TRBV6-3 and TRBJ1-1, with 7 bases that match TRBD1. Germline CDR1 reads MNHEY; CDR2 reads SVGEGT. This CDR3 spans 13 amino acids. V gave up 6 bases and J gave up 4 bases; unmatched junction bases: 5.

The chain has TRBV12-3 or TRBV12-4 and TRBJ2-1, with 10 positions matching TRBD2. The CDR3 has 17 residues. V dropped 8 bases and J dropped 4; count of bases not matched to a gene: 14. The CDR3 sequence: CASGRGLAPSSYNEQFF. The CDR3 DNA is TGTGCCAGCGGGAGGGGACTAGCGCCCAGCTCATACAATGAGCAGTTCTTC.

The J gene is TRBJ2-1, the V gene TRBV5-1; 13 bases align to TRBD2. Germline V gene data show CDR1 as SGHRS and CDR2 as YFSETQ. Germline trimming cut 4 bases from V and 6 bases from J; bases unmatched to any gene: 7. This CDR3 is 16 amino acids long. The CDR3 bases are TGCGCCAGCAGCCCCGAGACTAGCGGGGGGCGCAATGAGCAGTTCTTC. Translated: CASSPETSGGRNEQFF.

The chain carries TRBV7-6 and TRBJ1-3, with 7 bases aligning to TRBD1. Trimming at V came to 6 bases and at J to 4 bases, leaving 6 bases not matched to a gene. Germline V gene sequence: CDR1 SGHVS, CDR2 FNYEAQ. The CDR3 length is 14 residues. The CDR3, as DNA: TGTGCCAGCAGTACCGGGACAGACGGAAACACCATATATTTT. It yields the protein CASSTGTDGNTIYF.

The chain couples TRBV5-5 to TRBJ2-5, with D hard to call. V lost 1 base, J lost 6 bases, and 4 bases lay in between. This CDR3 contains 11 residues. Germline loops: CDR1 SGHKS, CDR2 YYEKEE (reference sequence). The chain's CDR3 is CASSLSQTQYF. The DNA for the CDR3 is TGTGCCAGCAGCTTGTCTCAGACCCAGTACTTC. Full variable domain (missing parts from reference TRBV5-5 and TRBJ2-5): DAGVTQSPTHLIKTRGQQVTLRCSPISGHKSVSWYQQVLGQGPQFIFQYYEKEERGRGNFPDRFSARQFPNYSSELNVNALLLGDSALYLCASSLSQTQYFGPGTRLLVL.

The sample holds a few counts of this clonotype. The CDR3 sequence is CASSYITGNTEAFF. In DNA, the CDR3 is TGTGCCAGCAGTTACATTACAGGGAACACTGAAGCTTTCTTT. The rearrangement links TRBV6-5 to TRBJ1-1; maybe TRBD1 (5 bases). The CDR3 consists of 14 residues. The germline CDR1 and CDR2 sequences are MNHEY and SVGAGI. V lost 2 bases, J lost 1 base, and 8 bases lay in between.

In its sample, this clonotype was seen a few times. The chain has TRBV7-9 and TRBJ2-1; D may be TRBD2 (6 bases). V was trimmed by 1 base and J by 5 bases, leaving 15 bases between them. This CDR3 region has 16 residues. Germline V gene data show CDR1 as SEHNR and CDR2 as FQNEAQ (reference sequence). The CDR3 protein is CASSLGSGTPNNEQFF. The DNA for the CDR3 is TGTGCCAGCAGCTTAGGATCCGGGACTCCTAACAATGAGCAGTTCTTC.

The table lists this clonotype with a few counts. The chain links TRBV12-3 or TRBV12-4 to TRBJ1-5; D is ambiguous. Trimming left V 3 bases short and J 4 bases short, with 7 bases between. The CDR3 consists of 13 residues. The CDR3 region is CASSFRENQPQHF. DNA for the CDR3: TGTGCCAGCAGTTTCCGGGAGAATCAGCCCCAGCATTTT.

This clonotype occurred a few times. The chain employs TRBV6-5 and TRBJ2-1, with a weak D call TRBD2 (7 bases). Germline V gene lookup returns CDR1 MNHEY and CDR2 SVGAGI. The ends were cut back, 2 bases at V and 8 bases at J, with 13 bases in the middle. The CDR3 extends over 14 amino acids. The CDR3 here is CASSYGGGQHEQFF. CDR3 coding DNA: TGTGCCAGCAGTTACGGGGGGGGGCAACATGAGCAGTTCTTC.

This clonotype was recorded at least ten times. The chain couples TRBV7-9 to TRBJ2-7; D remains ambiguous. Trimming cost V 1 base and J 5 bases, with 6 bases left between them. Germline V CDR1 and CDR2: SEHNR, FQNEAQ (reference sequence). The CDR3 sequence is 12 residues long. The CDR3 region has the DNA TGTGCCAGCAGCTTAGTGGGTCACGAGCAGTACTTC. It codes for CASSLVGHEQYF.

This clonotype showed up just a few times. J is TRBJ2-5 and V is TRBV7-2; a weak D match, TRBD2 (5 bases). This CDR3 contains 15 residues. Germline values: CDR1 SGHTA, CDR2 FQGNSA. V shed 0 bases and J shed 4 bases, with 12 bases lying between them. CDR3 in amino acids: CASSLARGRGETQYF. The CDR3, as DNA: TGTGCCAGCAGCTTAGCGCGAGGGAGAGGAGAGACCCAGTACTTC.

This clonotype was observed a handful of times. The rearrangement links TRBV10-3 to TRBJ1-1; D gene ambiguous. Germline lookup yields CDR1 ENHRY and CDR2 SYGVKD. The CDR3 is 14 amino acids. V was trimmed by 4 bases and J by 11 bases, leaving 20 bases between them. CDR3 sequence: CAISAPRSEEIAFF. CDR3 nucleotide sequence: TGTGCCATCAGTGCCCCGAGGAGTGAGGAGATTGCTTTCTTT.

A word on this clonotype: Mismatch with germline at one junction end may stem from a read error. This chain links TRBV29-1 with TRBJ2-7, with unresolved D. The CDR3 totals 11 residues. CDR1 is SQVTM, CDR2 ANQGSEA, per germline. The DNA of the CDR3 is TGCAGCGTCTTGGACGGATACGAGCGGTACTTC. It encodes CSVLDGYERYF.

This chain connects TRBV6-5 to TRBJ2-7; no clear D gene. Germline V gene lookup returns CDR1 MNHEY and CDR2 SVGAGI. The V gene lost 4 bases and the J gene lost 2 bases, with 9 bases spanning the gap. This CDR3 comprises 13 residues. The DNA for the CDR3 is TGTGCCAGCAGTTTCAAGTTACCCTACGAGCAGTACTTC. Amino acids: CASSFKLPYEQYF.

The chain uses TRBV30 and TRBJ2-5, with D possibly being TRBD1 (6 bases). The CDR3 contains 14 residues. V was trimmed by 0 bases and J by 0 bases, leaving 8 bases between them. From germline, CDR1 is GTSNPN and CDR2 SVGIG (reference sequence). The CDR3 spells CAWSVRDNQETQYF. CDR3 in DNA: TGTGCCTGGAGTGTAAGGGACAACCAAGAGACCCAGTACTTC.